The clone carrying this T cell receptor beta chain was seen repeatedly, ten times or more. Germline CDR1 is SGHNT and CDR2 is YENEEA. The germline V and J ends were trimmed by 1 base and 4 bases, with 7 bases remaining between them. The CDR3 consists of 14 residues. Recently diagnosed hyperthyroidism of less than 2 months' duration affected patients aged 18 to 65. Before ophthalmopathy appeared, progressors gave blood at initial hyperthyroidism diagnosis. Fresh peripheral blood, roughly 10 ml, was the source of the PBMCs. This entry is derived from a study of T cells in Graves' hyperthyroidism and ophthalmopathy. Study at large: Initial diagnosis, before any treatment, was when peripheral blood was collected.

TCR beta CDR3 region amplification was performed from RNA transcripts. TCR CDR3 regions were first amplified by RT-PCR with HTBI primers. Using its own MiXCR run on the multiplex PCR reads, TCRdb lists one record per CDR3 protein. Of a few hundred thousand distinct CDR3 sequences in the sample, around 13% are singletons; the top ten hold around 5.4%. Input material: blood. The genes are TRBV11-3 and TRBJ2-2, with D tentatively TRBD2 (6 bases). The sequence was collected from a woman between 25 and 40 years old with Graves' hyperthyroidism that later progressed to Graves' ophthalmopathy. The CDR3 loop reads CASSLGRATGELFF. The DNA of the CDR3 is TGTGCCAGCAGCTTAGGGAGGGCCACCGGGGAGCTGTTTTTT. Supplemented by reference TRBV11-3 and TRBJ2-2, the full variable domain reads EAGVVQSPRYKIIEKKQPVAFWCNPISGHNTLYWYLQNLGQGPELLIRYENEEAVDDSQLPKDRFSAERLKGVDSTLKIQPAELGDSAVYLCASSLGRATGELFFGEGSRLTVL.